A selection of T cell receptor beta chains follows, all from one sample in a study of T cell repertoires in cytomegalovirus infection. No antigen has been identified for these receptors. MiXCR, run by TCRdb on the reads, gives a single entry per CDR3 protein. The data contain approximately 730,000 distinct CDR3 sequences, around 29% of them singletons. This sample comprised cultured CD8+ T cells from PBMCs, obtained from culture after CMV antigen stimulation. The origin of the receptors is a human donor in good health (CMV status not recorded). Some clones in this sample may be carry-over from other donors' samples. Both conserved end residues are trimmed from each CDR3.

j_call: TRBJ2-1; v_call: TRBV20-1; cdr3_aa: SARALRGLGEQF
j_call: TRBJ1-2; v_call: TRBV10-3; cdr3_aa: AISDTKGSGANYGYI
j_call: TRBJ1-1; v_call: TRBV19; cdr3_aa: ASRTGRRNTEAF
j_call: TRBJ2-2; v_call: TRBV12-3/TRBV12-4; cdr3_aa: ASTSLRKSGTGELF
j_call: TRBJ1-5; v_call: TRBV19; cdr3_aa: AIGVSYQPQH
j_call: TRBJ1-1; v_call: TRBV4-1; cdr3_aa: ASSPGQGATTEAF
j_call: TRBJ2-3; v_call: TRBV6-5; cdr3_aa: ASSYSSYGTDTQY
j_call: TRBJ1-2; v_call: TRBV20-1; cdr3_aa: SARDGDREGDGYT
j_call: TRBJ2-1; v_call: TRBV6-1; cdr3_aa: ASLNGGAGNEQF
j_call: TRBJ2-7; v_call: TRBV29-1; cdr3_aa: SVRTGEAYEQY
j_call: TRBJ2-7; v_call: TRBV5-4; cdr3_aa: ASSLGLTAYEQY
j_call: TRBJ2-3; v_call: TRBV27; cdr3_aa: ASSPAGIADTQY
j_call: TRBJ1-4; v_call: TRBV4-3; cdr3_aa: ASSQVADPRTNEKLF
j_call: TRBJ2-6; v_call: TRBV27; cdr3_aa: ASSSRALGANVLT
j_call: TRBJ2-5; v_call: TRBV14; cdr3_aa: ASSQWDRLQETQY
j_call: TRBJ2-3; v_call: TRBV28; cdr3_aa: ASSNDRDYTDTQY
j_call: TRBJ2-3; v_call: TRBV15; cdr3_aa: ATSRIPLRGSTDTQY
j_call: TRBJ2-1; v_call: TRBV7-9; cdr3_aa: ASGGPTF
j_call: TRBJ2-2; v_call: TRBV7-6; cdr3_aa: ASSLTGASTGELF
j_call: TRBJ2-5; v_call: TRBV10-2; cdr3_aa: ASSVIDQETQY
j_call: TRBJ2-7; v_call: TRBV7-6; cdr3_aa: ASSSPSSGGSYEQY
j_call: TRBJ1-6; v_call: TRBV27; cdr3_aa: ASSLGTGRPGNSPLH
j_call: TRBJ1-4; v_call: TRBV7-2; cdr3_aa: ASSTGTLATNEKLF
j_call: TRBJ2-3; v_call: TRBV14; cdr3_aa: ASSLQQGWSTDTQY
j_call: TRBJ1-2; v_call: TRBV2; cdr3_aa: ASLDREGYT
j_call: TRBJ2-2; v_call: TRBV7-8; cdr3_aa: ASSLRTGKSAFNTGELF
j_call: TRBJ2-5; v_call: TRBV28; cdr3_aa: ASGLAGAETQY
j_call: TRBJ2-4; v_call: TRBV7-9; cdr3_aa: ASSTGGKAKNIQY
j_call: TRBJ1-2; v_call: TRBV5-1; cdr3_aa: ASSSGATVDFNYGYT
j_call: TRBJ1-5; v_call: TRBV28; cdr3_aa: ASSFQGLQPQH
j_call: TRBJ2-3; v_call: TRBV4-1; cdr3_aa: ASSQEIGSGGPRTDTQY
j_call: TRBJ2-1; v_call: TRBV12-3/TRBV12-4; cdr3_aa: ASSPDRWYNEQF
j_call: TRBJ2-7; v_call: TRBV6-5; cdr3_aa: ASSRGLAGAYEQY
j_call: TRBJ2-6; v_call: TRBV12-3/TRBV12-4; cdr3_aa: ASSPSGSGANVLT
j_call: TRBJ2-7; v_call: TRBV7-9; cdr3_aa: ASSLELDEQY
j_call: TRBJ2-3; v_call: TRBV4-3; cdr3_aa: ASSRLWRGRTDTQY
j_call: TRBJ2-1; v_call: TRBV5-6; cdr3_aa: VSILRDSLYNEQF
j_call: TRBJ2-1; v_call: TRBV7-2; cdr3_aa: ASSPMNGGEQF
j_call: TRBJ1-6; v_call: TRBV7-4; cdr3_aa: ASSLGRPGDNSPLH
j_call: TRBJ2-1; v_call: TRBV27; cdr3_aa: ASSSGGTLSEQF
j_call: TRBJ2-1; v_call: TRBV12-5; cdr3_aa: ASGFGLEDRYRAHNEQF
j_call: TRBJ1-2; v_call: TRBV5-6; cdr3_aa: ASSLAGYRGYT
j_call: TRBJ2-1; v_call: TRBV12-3/TRBV12-4; cdr3_aa: ASSPRQGNEQF
j_call: TRBJ2-5; v_call: TRBV5-1; cdr3_aa: ASSLRDSGGQETQY
j_call: TRBJ2-2; v_call: TRBV9; cdr3_aa: ASSDRGYAGELF
j_call: TRBJ2-3; v_call: TRBV11-2; cdr3_aa: ASSLGVAGGLSDTQY
j_call: TRBJ2-5; v_call: TRBV7-2; cdr3_aa: ASSFLAGSETQY
j_call: TRBJ1-4; v_call: TRBV7-9; cdr3_aa: ASSLGLVRTANEKLF
j_call: TRBJ2-1; v_call: TRBV7-6; cdr3_aa: ASSLRAQSYNEQF
j_call: TRBJ2-1; v_call: TRBV4-1; cdr3_aa: ASSQDRVGNEQF
j_call: TRBJ2-3; v_call: TRBV7-9; cdr3_aa: ASSLAPGTPGADTQY